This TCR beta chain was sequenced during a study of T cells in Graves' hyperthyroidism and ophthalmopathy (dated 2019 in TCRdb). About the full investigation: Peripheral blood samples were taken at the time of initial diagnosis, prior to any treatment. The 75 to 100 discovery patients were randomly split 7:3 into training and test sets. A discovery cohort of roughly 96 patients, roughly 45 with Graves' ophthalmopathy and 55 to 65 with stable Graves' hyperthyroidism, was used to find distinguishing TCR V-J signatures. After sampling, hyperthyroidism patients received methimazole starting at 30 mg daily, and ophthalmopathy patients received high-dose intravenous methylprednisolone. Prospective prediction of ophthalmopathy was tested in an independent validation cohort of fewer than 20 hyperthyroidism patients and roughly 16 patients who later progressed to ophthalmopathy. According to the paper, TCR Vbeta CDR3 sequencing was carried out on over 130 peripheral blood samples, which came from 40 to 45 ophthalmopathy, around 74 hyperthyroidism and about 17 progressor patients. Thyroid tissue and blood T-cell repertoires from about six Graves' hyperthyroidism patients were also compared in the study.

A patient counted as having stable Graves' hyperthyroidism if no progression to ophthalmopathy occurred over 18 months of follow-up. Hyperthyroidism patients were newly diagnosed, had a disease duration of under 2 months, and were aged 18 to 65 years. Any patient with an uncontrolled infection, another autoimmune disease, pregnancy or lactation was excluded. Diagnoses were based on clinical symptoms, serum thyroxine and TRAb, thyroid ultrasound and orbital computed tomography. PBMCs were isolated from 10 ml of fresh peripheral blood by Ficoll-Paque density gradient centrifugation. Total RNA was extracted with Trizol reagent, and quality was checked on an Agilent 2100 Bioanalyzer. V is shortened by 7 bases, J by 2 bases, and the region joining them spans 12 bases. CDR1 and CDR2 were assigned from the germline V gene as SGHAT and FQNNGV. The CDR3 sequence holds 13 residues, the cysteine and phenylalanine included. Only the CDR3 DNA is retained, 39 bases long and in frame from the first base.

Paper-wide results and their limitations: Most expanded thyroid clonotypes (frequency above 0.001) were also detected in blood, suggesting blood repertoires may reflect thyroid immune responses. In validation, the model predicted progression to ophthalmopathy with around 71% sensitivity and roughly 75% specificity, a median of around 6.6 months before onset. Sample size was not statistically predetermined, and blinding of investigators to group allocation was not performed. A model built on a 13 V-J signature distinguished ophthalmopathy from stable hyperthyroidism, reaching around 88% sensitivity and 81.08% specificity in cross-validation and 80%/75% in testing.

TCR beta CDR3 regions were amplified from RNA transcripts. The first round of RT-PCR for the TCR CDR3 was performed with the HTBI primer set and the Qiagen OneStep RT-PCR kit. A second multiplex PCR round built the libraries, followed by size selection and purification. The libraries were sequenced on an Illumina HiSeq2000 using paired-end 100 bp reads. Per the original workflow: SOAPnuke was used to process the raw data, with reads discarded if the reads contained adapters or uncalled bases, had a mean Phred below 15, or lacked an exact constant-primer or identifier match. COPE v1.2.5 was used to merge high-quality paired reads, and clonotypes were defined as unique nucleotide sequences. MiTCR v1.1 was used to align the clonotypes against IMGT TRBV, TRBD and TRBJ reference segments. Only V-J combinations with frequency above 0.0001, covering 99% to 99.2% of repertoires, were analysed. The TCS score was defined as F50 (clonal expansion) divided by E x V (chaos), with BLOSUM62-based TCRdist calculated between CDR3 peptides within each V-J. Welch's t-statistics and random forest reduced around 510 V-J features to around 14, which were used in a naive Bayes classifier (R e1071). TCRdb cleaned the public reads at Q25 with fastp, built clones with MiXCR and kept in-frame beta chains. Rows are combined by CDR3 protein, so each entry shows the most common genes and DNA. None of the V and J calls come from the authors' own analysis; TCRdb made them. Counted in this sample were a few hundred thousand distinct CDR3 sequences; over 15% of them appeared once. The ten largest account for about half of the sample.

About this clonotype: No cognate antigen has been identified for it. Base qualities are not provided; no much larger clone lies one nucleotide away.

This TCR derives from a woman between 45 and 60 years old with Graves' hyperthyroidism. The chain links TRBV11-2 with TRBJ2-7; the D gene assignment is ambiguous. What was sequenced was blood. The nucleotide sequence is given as TGTGCCAGCAACGAAGACATGCCCTACGAGCAGTACTTC. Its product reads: CASNEDMPYEQYF.